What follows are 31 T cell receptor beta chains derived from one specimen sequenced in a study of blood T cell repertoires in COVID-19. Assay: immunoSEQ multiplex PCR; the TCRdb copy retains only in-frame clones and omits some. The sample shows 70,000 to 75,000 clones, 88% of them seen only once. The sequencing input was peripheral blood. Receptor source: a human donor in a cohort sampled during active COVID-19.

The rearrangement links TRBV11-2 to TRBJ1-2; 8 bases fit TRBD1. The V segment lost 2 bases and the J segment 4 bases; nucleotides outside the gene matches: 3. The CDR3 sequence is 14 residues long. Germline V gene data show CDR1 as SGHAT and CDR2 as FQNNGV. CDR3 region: CASSLTGGAYGYTF. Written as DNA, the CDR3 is TGTGCCAGCAGCTTAACAGGGGGAGCCTATGGCTACACCTTC.

CDR3 residues: CASTQGIIVTDTQYF. CDR3 nucleotide sequence: TGTGCCAGCACCCAGGGTATTATTGTCACAGATACGCAGTATTTT. The V gene is TRBV21-1, the J gene TRBJ2-3; the table assigns TRBD1, which was not confirmed against the DNA. TRBV21-1 is a documented pseudogene. This CDR3 is built from 15 residues.

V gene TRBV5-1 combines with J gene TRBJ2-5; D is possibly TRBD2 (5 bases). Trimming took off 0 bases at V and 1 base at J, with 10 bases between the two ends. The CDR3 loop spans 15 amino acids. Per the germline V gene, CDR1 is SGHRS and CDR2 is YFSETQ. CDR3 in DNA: TGCGCCAGCAGCTTGGCTTCGGACTCCCAAGAGACCCAGTACTTC. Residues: CASSLASDSQETQYF.

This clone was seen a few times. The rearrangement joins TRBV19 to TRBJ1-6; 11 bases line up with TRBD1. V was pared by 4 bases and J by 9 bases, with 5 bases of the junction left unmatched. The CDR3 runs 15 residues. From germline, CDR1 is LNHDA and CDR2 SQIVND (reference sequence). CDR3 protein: CASSTGTGGFSPLHF. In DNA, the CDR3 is TGTGCCAGTAGTACAGGGACAGGGGGTTTTTCACCCCTCCACTTT. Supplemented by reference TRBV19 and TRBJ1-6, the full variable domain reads DGGITQSPKYLFRKEGQNVTLSCEQNLNHDAMYWYRQDPGQGLRLIYYSQIVNDFQKGDIAEGYSVSREKKESFPLTVTSAQKNPTAFYLCASSTGTGGFSPLHFGNGTRLTVT.

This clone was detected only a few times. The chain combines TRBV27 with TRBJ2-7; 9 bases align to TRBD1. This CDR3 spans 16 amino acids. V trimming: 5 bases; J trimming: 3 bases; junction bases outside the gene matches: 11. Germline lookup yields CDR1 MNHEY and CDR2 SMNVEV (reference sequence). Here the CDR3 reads CASSGRGTGTYYEQYF. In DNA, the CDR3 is TGTGCCAGCAGTGGCCGTGGGACAGGGACTTACTACGAGCAGTACTTC.

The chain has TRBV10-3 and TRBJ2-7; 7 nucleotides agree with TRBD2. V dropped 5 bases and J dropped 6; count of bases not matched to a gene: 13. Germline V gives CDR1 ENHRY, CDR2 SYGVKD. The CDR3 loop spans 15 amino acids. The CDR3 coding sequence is TGTGCCATCAGTCAACTTGGGGGAGGGGCCCGCGAGCAGTACTTC. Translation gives CAISQLGGGAREQYF.

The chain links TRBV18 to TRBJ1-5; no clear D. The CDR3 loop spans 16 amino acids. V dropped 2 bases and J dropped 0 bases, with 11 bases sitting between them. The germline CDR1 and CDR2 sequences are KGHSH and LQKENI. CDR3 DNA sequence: TGTGCCAGCTCACCAGAACAGCAGTCTAGCAATCAGCCCCAGCATTTT. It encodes CASSPEQQSSNQPQHF.

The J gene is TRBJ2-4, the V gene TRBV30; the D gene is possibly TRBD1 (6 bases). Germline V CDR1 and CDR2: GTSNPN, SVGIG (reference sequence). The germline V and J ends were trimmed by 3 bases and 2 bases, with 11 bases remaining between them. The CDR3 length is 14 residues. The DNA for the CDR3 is TGTGCCTGGAGCGATAGGGGGACCAAAAACATTCAGTACTTC. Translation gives CAWSDRGTKNIQYF.

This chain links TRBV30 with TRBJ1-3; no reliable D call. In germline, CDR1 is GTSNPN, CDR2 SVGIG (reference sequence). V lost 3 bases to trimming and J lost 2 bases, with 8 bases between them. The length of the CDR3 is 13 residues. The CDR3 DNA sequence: TGTGCCTGGAGGTCCGGGGCTGGAAACACCATATATTTT. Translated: CAWRSGAGNTIYF.

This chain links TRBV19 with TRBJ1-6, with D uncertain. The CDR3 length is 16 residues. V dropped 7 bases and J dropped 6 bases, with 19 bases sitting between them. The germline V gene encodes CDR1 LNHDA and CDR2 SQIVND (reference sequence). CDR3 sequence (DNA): TGTGCCAGTAACCACGGGTCGCAAATGGGTAATTCACCCCTCCACTTT. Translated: CASNHGSQMGNSPLHF. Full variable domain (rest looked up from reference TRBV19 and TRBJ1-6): DGGITQSPKYLFRKEGQNVTLSCEQNLNHDAMYWYRQDPGQGLRLIYYSQIVNDFQKGDIAEGYSVSREKKESFPLTVTSAQKNPTAFYLCASNHGSQMGNSPLHFGNGTRLTVT.

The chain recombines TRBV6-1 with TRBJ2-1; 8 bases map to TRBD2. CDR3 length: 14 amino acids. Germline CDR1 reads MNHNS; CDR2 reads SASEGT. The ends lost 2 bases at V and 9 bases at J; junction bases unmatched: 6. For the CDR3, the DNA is TGTGCCAGCAGTGAACAGGGACTAGTCGGTGAGCAGTTCTTC. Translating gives CASSEQGLVGEQFF.

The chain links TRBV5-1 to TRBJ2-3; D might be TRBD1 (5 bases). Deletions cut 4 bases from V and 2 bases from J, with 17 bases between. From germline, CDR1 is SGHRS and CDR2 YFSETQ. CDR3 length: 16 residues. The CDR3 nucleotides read TGCGCCAGCAGCCCGGACCTAACAGGTCCCACAGATACGCAGTATTTT. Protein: CASSPDLTGPTDTQYF.

Here the CDR3 reads CASSLVTLAGGRTDTQYF. In DNA form, the CDR3 reads TGTGCCAGCAGCTTGGTCACATTAGCGGGGGGTCGCACAGATACGCAGTATTTT. The rearrangement links TRBV5-6 to TRBJ2-3; 10 bases agree with TRBD2. The CDR3 is 18 residues long. The germline CDR1 and CDR2 sequences are SGHDT and YYEEEE. The V and J ends lost 0 bases and 1 base, in that order; junction bases with no gene match: 8.

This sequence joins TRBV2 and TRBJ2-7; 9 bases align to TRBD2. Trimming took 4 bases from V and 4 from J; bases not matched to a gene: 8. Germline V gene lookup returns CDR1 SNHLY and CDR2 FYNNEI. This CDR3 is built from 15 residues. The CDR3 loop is CASSAGSGSGYEQYF. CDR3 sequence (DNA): TGTGCCAGCAGTGCTGGTAGCGGGAGTGGTTACGAGCAGTACTTC.

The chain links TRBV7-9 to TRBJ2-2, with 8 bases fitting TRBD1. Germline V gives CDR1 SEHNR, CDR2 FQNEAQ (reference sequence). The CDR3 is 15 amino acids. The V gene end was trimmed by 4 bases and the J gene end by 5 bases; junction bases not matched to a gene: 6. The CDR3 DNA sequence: TGTGCCAGCAGCTCCGGACAGGGTAGTACCGGGGAGCTGTTTTTT. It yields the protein CASSSGQGSTGELFF.

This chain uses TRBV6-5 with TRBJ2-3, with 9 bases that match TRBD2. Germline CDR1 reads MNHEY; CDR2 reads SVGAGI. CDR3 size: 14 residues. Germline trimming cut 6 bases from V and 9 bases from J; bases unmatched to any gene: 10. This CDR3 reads CASRISGGKPTQYF. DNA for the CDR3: TGTGCCAGCAGAATTAGCGGGGGAAAACCGACGCAGTATTTT.

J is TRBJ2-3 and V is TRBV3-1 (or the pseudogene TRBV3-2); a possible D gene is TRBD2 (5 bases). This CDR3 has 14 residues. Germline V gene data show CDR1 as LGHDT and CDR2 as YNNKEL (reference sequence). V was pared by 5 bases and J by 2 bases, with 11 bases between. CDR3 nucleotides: TGTGCCAGCAGCGTTTCGGGGATCACAGATACGCAGTATTTT. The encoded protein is CASSVSGITDTQYF.

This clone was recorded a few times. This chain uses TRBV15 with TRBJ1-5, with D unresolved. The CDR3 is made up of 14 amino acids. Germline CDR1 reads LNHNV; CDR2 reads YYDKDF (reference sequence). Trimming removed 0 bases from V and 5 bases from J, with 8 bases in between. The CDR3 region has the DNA TGTGCCACCAGCAGAGATCTAGTTTATCAGCCCCAGCATTTT. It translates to CATSRDLVYQPQHF.

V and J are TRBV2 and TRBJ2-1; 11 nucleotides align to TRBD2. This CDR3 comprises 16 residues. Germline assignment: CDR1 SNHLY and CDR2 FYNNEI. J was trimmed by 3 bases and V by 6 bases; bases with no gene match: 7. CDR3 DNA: TGTGCCAGCAGCGGGACTAGCGGAGTGTTCTACAATGAGCAGTTCTTC. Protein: CASSGTSGVFYNEQFF.

The CDR3 DNA follows: TGTGCCAGCAGCCCCCCGGCTAGCGGAACAGATACGCAGTATTTT. Translated, it gives CASSPPASGTDTQYF. The chain couples TRBV7-9 to TRBJ2-3; 7 positions match TRBD2. This CDR3 comprises 15 residues. Losses at the gene ends were 5 bases for V and 3 bases for J; bases not matched to a gene: 8. Looked up from germline, CDR1 is SEHNR and CDR2 is FQNEAQ (reference sequence). The variable domain in full, with the rest retrieved from reference TRBV7-9 and TRBJ2-3, is DTGVSQNPRHKITKRGQNVTFRCDPISEHNRLYWYRQTLGQGPEFLTYFQNEAQLEKSRLLSDRFSAERPKGSFSTLEIQRTEQGDSAMYLCASSPPASGTDTQYFGPGTRLTVL.

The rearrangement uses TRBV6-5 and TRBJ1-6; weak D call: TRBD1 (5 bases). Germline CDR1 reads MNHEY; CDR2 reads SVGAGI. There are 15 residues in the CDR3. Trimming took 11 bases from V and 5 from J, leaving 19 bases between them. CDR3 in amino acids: CAGTGARADNSPLHF. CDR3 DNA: TGTGCCGGAACAGGAGCTCGTGCCGATAATTCACCCCTCCACTTT.

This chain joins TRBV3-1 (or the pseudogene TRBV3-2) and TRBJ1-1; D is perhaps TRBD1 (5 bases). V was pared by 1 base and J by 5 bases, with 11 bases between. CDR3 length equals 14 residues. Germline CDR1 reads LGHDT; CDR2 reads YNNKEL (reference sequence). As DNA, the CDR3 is TGTGCCAGCAGCCAAGGTAGGGGATGGACTGAAGCTTTCTTT. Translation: CASSQGRGWTEAFF.

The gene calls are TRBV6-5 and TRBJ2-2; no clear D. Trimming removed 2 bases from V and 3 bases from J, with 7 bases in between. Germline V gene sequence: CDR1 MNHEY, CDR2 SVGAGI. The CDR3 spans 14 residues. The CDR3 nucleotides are TGTGCCAGCAGTTACCGCAGGTACACCGGGGAGCTGTTTTTT. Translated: CASSYRRYTGELFF.

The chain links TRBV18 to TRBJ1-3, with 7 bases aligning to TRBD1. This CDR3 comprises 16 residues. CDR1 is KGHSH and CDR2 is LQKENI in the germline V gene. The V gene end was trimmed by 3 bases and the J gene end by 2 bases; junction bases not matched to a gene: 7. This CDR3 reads CASSPGDSQAGNTIYF. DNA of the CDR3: TGTGCCAGCTCACCCGGGGACAGTCAGGCTGGAAACACCATATATTTT. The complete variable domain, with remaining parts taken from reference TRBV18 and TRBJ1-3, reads NAGVMQNPRHLVRRRGQEARLRCSPMKGHSHVYWYRQLPEEGLKFMVYLQKENIIDESGMPKERFSAEFPKEGPSILRIQQVVRGDSAAYFCASSPGDSQAGNTIYFGEGSWLTVV.

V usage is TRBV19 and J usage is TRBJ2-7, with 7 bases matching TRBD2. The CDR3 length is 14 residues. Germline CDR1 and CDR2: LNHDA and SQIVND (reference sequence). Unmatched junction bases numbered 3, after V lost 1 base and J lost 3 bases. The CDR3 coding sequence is TGTGCCAGTAGTATAGGGGAGGGTTTCTACGAGCAGTACTTC. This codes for CASSIGEGFYEQYF.

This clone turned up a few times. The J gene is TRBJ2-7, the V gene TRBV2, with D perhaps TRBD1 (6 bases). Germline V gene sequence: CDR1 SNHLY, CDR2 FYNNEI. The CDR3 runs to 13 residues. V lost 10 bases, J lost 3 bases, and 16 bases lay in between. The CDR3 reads CATKRDTDYEQYF. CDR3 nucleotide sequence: TGTGCCACGAAACGGGACACGGACTACGAGCAGTACTTC.

Here the CDR3 DNA reads TGCGCCAGCAGCTTGGCGCAGGGGGCTGAGCAGTTCTTC. Translation gives CASSLAQGAEQFF. The V and J genes are TRBV5-1 and TRBJ2-1; TRBD1 aligns across 8 bases. The CDR3 sequence is 13 residues long. Germline CDR1 SGHRS, CDR2 YFSETQ. The ends lost 0 bases at V and 9 bases at J; junction bases unmatched: 2.

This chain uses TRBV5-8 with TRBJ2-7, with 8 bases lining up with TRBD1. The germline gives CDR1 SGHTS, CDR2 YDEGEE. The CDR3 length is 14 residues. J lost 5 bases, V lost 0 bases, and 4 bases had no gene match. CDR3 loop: CASSLVPGGHEQYF. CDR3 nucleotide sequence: TGTGCCAGCAGCTTGGTTCCAGGGGGCCACGAGCAGTACTTC.

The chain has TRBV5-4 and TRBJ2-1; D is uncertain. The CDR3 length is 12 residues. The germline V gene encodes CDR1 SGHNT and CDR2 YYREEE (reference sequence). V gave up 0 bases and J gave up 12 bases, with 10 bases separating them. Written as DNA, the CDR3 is TGTGCCAGCAGCTTGGCCGCTAGTGCGCAGTTCTTC. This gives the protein CASSLAASAQFF. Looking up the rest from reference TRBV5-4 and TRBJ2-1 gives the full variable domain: ETGVTQSPTHLIKTRGQQVTLRCSSQSGHNTVSWYQQALGQGPQFIFQYYREEENGRGNFPPRFSGLQFPNYSSELNVNALELDDSALYLCASSLAASAQFFGPGTRLTVL.

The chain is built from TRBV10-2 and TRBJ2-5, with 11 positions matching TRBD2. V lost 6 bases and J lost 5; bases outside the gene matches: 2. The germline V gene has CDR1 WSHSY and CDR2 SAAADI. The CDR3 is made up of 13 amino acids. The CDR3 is CASRLAGDETQYF. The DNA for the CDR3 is TGCGCCAGCAGACTAGCGGGAGATGAGACCCAGTACTTC.

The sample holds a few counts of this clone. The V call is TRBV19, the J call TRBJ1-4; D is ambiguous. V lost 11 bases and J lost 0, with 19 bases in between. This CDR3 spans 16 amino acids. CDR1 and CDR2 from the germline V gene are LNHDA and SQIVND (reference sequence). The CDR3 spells CASSPVAVATNEKLFF. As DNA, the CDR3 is TGTGCCTCCTCACCAGTGGCGGTTGCAACTAATGAAAAACTGTTTTTT.